Below, one T cell receptor (beta chain) is given with its context. Its antigen is not known. Method: immunoSEQ multiplex PCR; TCRdb's copy keeps in-frame clones and lacks some. The table lists roughly 48,000 clones, around 85% of them singletons, with approximately 1.2% in the top ten. This sample stems from a study of OX40 agonist ivuxolimab in advanced cancers. Notes on the study in general: At doses 0.1 to 3.0 mg/kg, CD4+ and CD8+ clones expanded. Expanded peripheral T cell antigen specificity was not determined. More expanded clones were seen, on average, in CD8+ T cells than in CD4+. A proportion of nonresponders additionally exhibited low normalized T-cell clonal expansion.

The germline gives CDR1 SGHVS, CDR2 FQNEAQ. This CDR3 region has 13 residues. The junction had 5 bases not matched to a gene; V was cut back by 2 bases and J by 15 bases. The sample here was CD4+ or CD8+ T cells sorted from blood, taken in a trial of the OX40 agonist ivuxolimab. J is TRBJ2-1 and V is TRBV7-8, with 12 bases matching TRBD2. The sequence derives from an adult with an advanced solid tumor such as melanoma, head and neck, liver or kidney cancer. The CDR3 DNA is TGTGCCAGCAGCTTAAGACTAGCGGGAGTCCCGTTCTTC. It translates to CASSLRLAGVPFF. The full variable domain, completed using reference TRBV7-8 and TRBJ2-1, is GAGVSQSPRYKVAKRGQDVALRCDPISGHVSLFWYQQALGQGPEFLTYFQNEAQLDKSGLPSDRFFAERPEGSVSTLKIQRTQQEDSAVYLCASSLRLAGVPFFGPGTRLTVL.